Below are 5 T cell receptor beta chains sequenced from a single sample in a study of breast tumors, draining lymph nodes, adjacent tissues. Samples came from axillary lymph nodes draining the breast cancer. TCRdb re-analysed the multiplex PCR reads in MiXCR, keeping a single row per CDR3 protein. Of some 140,000 distinct CDR3 sequences listed, approximately 20% are singletons. The sample was axillary lymph node tissue. These TCRs come from a female donor with breast cancer. Some clones in this sample may be carry-over from other donors' samples.

This clonotype appeared many times. The chain combines TRBV20-1 with TRBJ2-7; TRBD2 agrees at 7 bases. The CDR3 has 12 amino acids. Germline lookup yields CDR1 DFQATT and CDR2 SNEGSKA (reference sequence). The V and J ends lost 3 bases and 7 bases, in that order; junction bases with no gene match: 6. The CDR3 DNA sequence: TGCAGTGCTAGGCCAGGGAGGGCTGAGCAGTACTTC. It codes for CSARPGRAEQYF.

This clonotype was seen ten or more times. V is TRBV7-9 and J is TRBJ2-1; a weak D match, TRBD2 (6 bases). Trimming stripped 3 bases from V and 10 bases from J, with 10 bases between. The CDR3 runs to 12 residues. Germline CDR1 SEHNR, CDR2 FQNEAQ (reference sequence). The DNA for the CDR3 is TGTGCCAGCAGCTTCACGGGACTGGAGCAGTTCTTC. Its translation: CASSFTGLEQFF.

This chain links TRBV7-2 with TRBJ2-4; 7 bases match TRBD1. The CDR3 spans 12 residues. Germline V lookup: CDR1 SGHTA, CDR2 FQGNSA. J gave up 9 bases and V 1 base, and 0 bases lay outside the gene matches. The CDR3 region has the DNA TGTGCCAGCAGCTTAGACAGGGGCATTCAGTACTTC. It yields the protein CASSLDRGIQYF.

As concerns this clonotype: A much larger clone differs by one base, so this may be a read error. This rearrangement joins TRBV28 to TRBJ2-7; possibly TRBD1 for D (7 bases). The CDR3 contains 13 residues. The germline CDR1 and CDR2 sequences are MDHEN and SYDVKM. The CDR3 DNA reads TGTGCCAACAGTTTACCAGGGGGGTACGAGCAGTACTTC. Translating gives CANSLPGGYEQYF.

Many counts were recorded for this clonotype. The J gene is TRBJ2-3, the V gene TRBV9; TRBD2 aligns across 7 bases. J lost 3 bases, V lost 4 bases, and 14 bases had no gene match. The length of the CDR3 is 17 residues. Germline V gives CDR1 SGDLS, CDR2 YYNGEE. The CDR3 loop reads CASSPNGLGWGTDTQYF. CDR3 nucleotides: TGTGCCAGCAGCCCGAACGGACTAGGATGGGGGACAGATACGCAGTATTTT. Variable domain in full (rest from reference TRBV9 and TRBJ2-3): DSGVTQTPKHLITATGQRVTLRCSPRSGDLSVYWYQQSLDQGLQFLIQYYNGEERAKGNILERFSAQQFPDLHSELNLSSLELGDSALYFCASSPNGLGWGTDTQYFGPGTRLTVL.